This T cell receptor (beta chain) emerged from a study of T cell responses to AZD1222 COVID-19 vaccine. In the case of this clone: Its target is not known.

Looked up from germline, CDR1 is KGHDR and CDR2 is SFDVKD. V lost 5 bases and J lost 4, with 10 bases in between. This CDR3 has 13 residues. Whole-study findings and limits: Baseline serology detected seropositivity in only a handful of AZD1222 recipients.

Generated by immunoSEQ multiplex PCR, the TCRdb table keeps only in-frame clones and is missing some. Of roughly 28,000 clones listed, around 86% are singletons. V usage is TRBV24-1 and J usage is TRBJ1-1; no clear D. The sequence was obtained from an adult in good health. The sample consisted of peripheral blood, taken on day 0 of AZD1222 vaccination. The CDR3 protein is CATSAGFGTEAFF. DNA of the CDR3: TGTGCCACCAGTGCAGGTTTTGGCACTGAAGCTTTCTTT.